This T cell receptor (beta chain) appears in the sequencing data of a study of cytomegalovirus exposure and HLA in healthy donors. This CDR3 is built from 15 residues. Germline V gene data show CDR1 as SNHLY and CDR2 as FYNNEI. The V gene lost 3 bases and the J gene lost 6 bases, with 14 bases spanning the gap. Points from the study as a whole: Most TCR sequences were seen very rarely across donors, but some public TCRs occurred in many.

13 Jbeta primers and 60 Vbeta primers were used for the PCR. Sequencing was performed with immunoSEQ multiplex PCR; in TCRdb, only in-frame clones are kept and a portion is missing. The profile shows roughly 220,000 clones, around four fifths of them singletons. Remarks on this clone: Its matching antigen is unknown.

The origin of this receptor is a man aged 50 to 59 in good health and CMV-seronegative. The J gene is TRBJ1-4, the V gene TRBV2; D is possibly TRBD1 (5 bases). The sample consisted of PBMCs. CDR3 sequence (DNA): TGTGCCAGCAGTGAGGCGGGGGGATGGGATGAAAAACTGTTTTTT. It encodes CASSEAGGWDEKLFF.